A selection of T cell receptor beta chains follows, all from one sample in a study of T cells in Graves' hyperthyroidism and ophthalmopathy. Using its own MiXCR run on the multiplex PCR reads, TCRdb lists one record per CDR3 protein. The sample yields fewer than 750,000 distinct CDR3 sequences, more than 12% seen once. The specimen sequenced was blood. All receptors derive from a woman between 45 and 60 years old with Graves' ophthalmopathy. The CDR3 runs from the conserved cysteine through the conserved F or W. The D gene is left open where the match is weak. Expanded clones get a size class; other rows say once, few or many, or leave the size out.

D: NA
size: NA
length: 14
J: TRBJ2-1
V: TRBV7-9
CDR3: CASSLVIGYNEQFF
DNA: TGTGCCAGCAGCTTAGTGATTGGGTACAATGAGCAGTTCTTC

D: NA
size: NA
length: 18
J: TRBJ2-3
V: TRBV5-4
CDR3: CASSSWLATGQDTDTQYF
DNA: TGTGCCAGCAGCTCATGGCTTGCTACGGGACAAGACACAGATACGCAGTATTTT

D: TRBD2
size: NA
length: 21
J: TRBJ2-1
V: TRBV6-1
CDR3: CASSPGQGLTSGRGSNYEQFF
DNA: TGTGCCAGCAGTCCCGGACAGGGACTGACTAGCGGGAGAGGAAGTAACTATGAGCAGTTCTTC

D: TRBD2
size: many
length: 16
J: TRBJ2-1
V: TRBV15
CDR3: CATSRHIAGAYNEQFF
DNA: TGTGCCACCAGCAGACATATAGCGGGAGCCTACAATGAGCAGTTCTTC

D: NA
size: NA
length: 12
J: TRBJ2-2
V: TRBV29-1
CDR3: CSALENTGELFF
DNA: TGCAGCGCCCTGGAAAACACCGGGGAGCTGTTTTTT

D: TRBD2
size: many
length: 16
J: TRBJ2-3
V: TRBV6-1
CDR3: CASSESRDYYTDTQYF
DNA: TGTGCCAGCAGTGAATCCCGGGACTATTACACAGATACGCAGTATTTT

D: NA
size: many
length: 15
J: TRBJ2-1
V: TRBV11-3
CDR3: CASSLGGLENNEQFF
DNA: TGTGCCAGCAGCTTAGGTGGGTTAGAAAACAATGAGCAGTTCTTC

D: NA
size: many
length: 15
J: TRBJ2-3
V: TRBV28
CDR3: CASTRFGGATDTQYF
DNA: TGTGCCAGCACCCGTTTTGGGGGGGCCACAGATACGCAGTATTTT

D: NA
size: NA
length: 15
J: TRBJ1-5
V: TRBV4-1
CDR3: CASSQDGSGKLPQHF
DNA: TGCGCCAGCAGCCAAGATGGATCGGGAAAGTTGCCCCAGCATTTT

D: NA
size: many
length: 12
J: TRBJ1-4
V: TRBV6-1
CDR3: CASTALGEKLFF
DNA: TGTGCCAGCACCGCATTGGGGGAAAAACTGTTTTTT

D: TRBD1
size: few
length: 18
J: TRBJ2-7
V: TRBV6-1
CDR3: CASTQPRGVDRGLGEQYF
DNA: TGTGCCAGCACCCAACCGAGGGGGGTGGACAGGGGGCTTGGGGAGCAGTACTTC

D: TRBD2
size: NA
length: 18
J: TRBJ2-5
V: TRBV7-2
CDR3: CASSSRERTSGWGETQYF
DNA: TGTGCCAGCAGCTCCAGAGAACGGACTAGCGGCTGGGGGGAGACCCAGTACTTC

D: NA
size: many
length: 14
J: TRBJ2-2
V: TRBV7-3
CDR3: CASSSGLYTGELFF
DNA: TGTGCCAGCAGCTCGGGACTGTACACCGGGGAGCTGTTTTTT

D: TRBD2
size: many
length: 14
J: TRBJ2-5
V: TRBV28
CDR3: CASRLAGVRETQYF
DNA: TGTGCCAGTCGACTAGCGGGAGTCCGAGAGACCCAGTACTTC

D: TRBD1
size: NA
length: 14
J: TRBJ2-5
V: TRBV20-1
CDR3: CGANRGALQETQYF
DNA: TGCGGTGCTAACAGGGGGGCGTTACAAGAGACCCAGTACTTC

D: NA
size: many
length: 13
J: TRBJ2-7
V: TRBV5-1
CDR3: CASSPVVGDEQYF
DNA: TGCGCCAGCAGCCCGGTGGTAGGGGACGAGCAGTACTTC

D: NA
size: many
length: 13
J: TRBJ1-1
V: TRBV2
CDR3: CASISTVNTEAFF
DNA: TGTGCCAGCATATCGACGGTGAACACTGAAGCTTTCTTT

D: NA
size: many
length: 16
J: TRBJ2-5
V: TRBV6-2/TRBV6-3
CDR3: CASSSFFGVIQETQYF
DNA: TGTGCCAGCAGTTCGTTTTTCGGGGTCATACAAGAGACCCAGTACTTC

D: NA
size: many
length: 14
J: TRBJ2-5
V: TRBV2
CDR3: CASGRLELQETQYF
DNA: TGTGCCAGCGGACGCCTGGAGCTCCAAGAGACCCAGTACTTC

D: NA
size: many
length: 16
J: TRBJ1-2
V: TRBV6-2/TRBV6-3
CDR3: CASSYSRPVSLYGYTF
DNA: TGTGCCAGCAGTTACTCGAGGCCAGTCTCACTCTATGGCTACACCTTC

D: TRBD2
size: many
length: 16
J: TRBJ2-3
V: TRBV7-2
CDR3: CASSSERTRGADTQYF
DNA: TGTGCCAGCAGCTCCGAGAGGACTAGGGGCGCAGATACGCAGTATTTT

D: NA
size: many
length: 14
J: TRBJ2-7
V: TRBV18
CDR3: CASSPPVQTYEQYF
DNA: TGTGCCAGCTCACCACCGGTCCAGACCTACGAGCAGTACTTC

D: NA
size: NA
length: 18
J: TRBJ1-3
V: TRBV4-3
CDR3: CASSQVSTGGVSGNTIYF
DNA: TGCGCCAGCAGCCAAGTTTCTACTGGGGGGGTCTCTGGAAACACCATATATTTT

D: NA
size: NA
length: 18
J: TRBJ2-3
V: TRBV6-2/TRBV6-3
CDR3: CASSYSRSQPTSTDTQYF
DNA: TGTGCCAGCAGTTACTCCCGTTCGCAGCCCACCAGCACAGATACGCAGTATTTT

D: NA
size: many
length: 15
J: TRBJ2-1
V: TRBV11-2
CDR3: CASSSQPGGYNEQFF
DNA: TGTGCCAGCAGCTCCCAACCTGGGGGGTACAATGAGCAGTTCTTC

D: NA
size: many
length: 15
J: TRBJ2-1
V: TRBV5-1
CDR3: CASSLPPGSANEQFF
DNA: TGCGCCAGCAGCTTACCCCCGGGAAGTGCCAATGAGCAGTTCTTC

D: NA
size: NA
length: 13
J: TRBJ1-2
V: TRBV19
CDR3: CASSIPRANGYTF
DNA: TGTGCCAGTAGTATTCCCAGGGCGAACGGCTACACCTTC

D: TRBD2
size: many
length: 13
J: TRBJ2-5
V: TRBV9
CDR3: CASSSGLGETQYF
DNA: TGTGCCAGCAGCTCCGGACTAGGAGAGACCCAGTACTTC

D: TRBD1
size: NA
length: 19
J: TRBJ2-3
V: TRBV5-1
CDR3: CASSENPGQGVSSKDTQYF
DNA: TGCGCCAGCAGCGAGAACCCGGGACAGGGGGTGTCTAGCAAAGATACGCAGTATTTT

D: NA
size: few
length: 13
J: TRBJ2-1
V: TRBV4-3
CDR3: CASSQDFYNEQFF
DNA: TGCGCCAGCAGCCAAGATTTCTACAATGAGCAGTTCTTC

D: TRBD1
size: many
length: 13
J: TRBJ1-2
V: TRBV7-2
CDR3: CASSMGQGYGYTF
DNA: TGTGCCAGCAGCATGGGACAGGGTTATGGCTACACCTTC

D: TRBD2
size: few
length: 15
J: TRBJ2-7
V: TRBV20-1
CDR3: CSARGLAGKAYEQYF
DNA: TGCAGTGCTAGGGGACTAGCGGGAAAGGCCTACGAGCAGTACTTC